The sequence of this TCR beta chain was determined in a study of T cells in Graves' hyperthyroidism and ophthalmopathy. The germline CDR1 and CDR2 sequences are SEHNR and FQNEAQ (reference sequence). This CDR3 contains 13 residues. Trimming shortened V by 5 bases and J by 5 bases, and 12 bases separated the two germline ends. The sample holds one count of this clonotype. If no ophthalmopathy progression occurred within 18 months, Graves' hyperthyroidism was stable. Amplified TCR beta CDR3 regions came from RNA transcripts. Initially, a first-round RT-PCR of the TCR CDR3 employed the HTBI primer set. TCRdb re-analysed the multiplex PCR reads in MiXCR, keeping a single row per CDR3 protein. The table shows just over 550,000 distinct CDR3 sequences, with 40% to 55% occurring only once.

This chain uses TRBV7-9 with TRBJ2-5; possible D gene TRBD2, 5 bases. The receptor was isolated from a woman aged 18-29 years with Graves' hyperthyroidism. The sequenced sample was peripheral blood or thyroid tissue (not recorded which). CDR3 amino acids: CASSRTGVETQYF. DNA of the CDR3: TGTGCCAGCAGCCGGACTGGCGTGGAGACCCAGTACTTC.